Below, 18 T cell receptor beta chains from the same sample are listed, as sequenced in a study of OX40 agonist ivuxolimab in advanced cancers. This table comes from immunoSEQ multiplex PCR, and its TCRdb copy is limited to in-frame clones, with some not included. Of some 90,000 clones listed, 80% to 90% were seen once; the top ten hold 4.5% to 5.5%. Sequenced here: CD4+ or CD8+ T cells sorted from blood, sampled in a trial of the OX40 agonist ivuxolimab. The receptors were gathered from an adult with an advanced solid tumor such as melanoma, head and neck, liver or kidney cancer.

This clone was seen only once. In DNA, the CDR3 is TGTGCCAGCAGACAGGGCTATAGCAATCAGCCCCAGCATTTT. This encodes CASRQGYSNQPQHF. This sequence joins TRBV6-1 and TRBJ1-5; D is perhaps TRBD1 (6 bases). Per the germline V gene, CDR1 is MNHNS and CDR2 is SASEGT. The CDR3 has 14 amino acids. V was clipped by 6 bases and J by 0 bases, with 9 bases between them.

This chain uses TRBV19 with TRBJ2-3; 8 positions agree with TRBD1. With V trimmed by 3 bases and J by 2 bases, 4 bases remained unmatched. The CDR3 loop spans 15 amino acids. The germline V gene has CDR1 LNHDA and CDR2 SQIVND (reference sequence). CDR3 region: CASSMGGQVTDTQYF. The CDR3 region has the DNA TGTGCCAGTAGTATGGGGGGACAGGTCACAGATACGCAGTATTTT.

The chain employs TRBV6-1 and TRBJ1-1; 8 positions match TRBD1. The germline CDR1 and CDR2 sequences are MNHNS and SASEGT. With V trimmed by 6 bases and J by 6 bases, 6 bases remained unmatched. The CDR3 consists of 13 residues. CDR3 residues: CASREPQGAEAFF. For the CDR3, the DNA is TGTGCCAGCAGGGAACCACAGGGGGCTGAAGCTTTCTTT.

The rearrangement links TRBV2 to TRBJ2-1, with 10 bases fitting TRBD1. CDR1 is SNHLY and CDR2 is FYNNEI in the germline V gene. The CDR3 covers 15 residues. Trimming at V came to 6 bases and at J to 5 bases, leaving 7 bases not matched to a gene. CDR3 sequence: CASRSDRGEHNEQFF. CDR3 DNA sequence: TGTGCCAGCAGGTCGGACAGGGGGGAGCACAATGAGCAGTTCTTC.

In its sample, this clone was seen once. The V call is TRBV7-3, the J call TRBJ2-1; the D call may be TRBD1 or TRBD2 (5 bases each). The germline V gene encodes CDR1 SGHTA and CDR2 FQGTGA. The CDR3 length is 15 residues. V was clipped by 2 bases and J by 6 bases, with 14 bases between them. The CDR3 region has the DNA TGTGCCAGCAGCTTAGGTCAGGGACCAAGCAATGAGCAGTTCTTC. Translated, it gives CASSLGQGPSNEQFF. The complete variable domain, with remaining parts taken from reference TRBV7-3 and TRBJ2-1, reads GAGVSQTPSNKVTEKGKYVELRCDPISGHTALYWYRQSLGQGPEFLIYFQGTGAADDSGLPNDRFFAVRPEGSVSTLKIQRTERGDSAVYLCASSLGQGPSNEQFFGPGTRLTVL.

This chain joins TRBV7-9 and TRBJ2-7; D gene unclear. The CDR3 has 13 amino acids. The V gene's germline CDR1 is SEHNR and CDR2 FQNEAQ (reference sequence). The V gene lost 1 base and the J gene lost 4 bases, with 8 bases spanning the gap. CDR3 residues: CASSLGLAYEQYV. DNA for the CDR3: TGTGCCAGCAGCTTAGGTCTGGCGTACGAGCAGTACGTC.

This clone was recorded only once. The J gene is TRBJ2-5, the V gene TRBV5-8, with TRBD1 matching 8 bases. Germline V gene data show CDR1 as SGHTS and CDR2 as YDEGEE. The CDR3 loop spans 14 amino acids. With 5 bases clipped from V and 5 bases from J, the junction kept 8 bases outside the gene matches. The CDR3 bases are TGTGCCAGCAGTCCGACAGGGGTAAGGGAGACCCAGTACTTC. Its translation: CASSPTGVRETQYF.

This chain uses TRBV15 with TRBJ1-4; tentatively, D is TRBD1 (6 bases). The CDR3 runs 15 residues. The germline V and J ends were trimmed by 0 bases and 6 bases, with 11 bases remaining between them. Germline assignment: CDR1 LNHNV and CDR2 YYDKDF (reference sequence). Here the CDR3 reads CATSRDKGGYEKLFF. The CDR3 bases are TGTGCCACCAGCAGAGATAAGGGGGGGTATGAAAAACTGTTTTTT.

The rearrangement joins TRBV25-1 to TRBJ1-4; TRBD1 agrees at 11 bases. Germline V gene lookup returns CDR1 MGHDK and CDR2 SYGVNS. V trimming: 6 bases; J trimming: 8 bases; junction bases outside the gene matches: 11. The CDR3 is made up of 16 amino acids. The CDR3 protein is CASSPLLGQGEEKLFF. The CDR3 DNA reads TGTGCCAGCAGCCCCCTGCTGGGACAGGGGGAAGAAAAACTGTTTTTT.

This chain links TRBV6-5 with TRBJ1-2; D is possibly TRBD1 (6 bases). The CDR3 covers 15 residues. Germline V gene sequence: CDR1 MNHEY, CDR2 SVGAGI. Trimming left V 6 bases short and J 4 bases short, with 18 bases between. CDR3 region: CASSPPTGAGYGYTF. The CDR3 DNA follows: TGTGCCAGCAGCCCCCCGACGGGGGCCGGCTATGGCTACACCTTC.

The chain couples TRBV27 to TRBJ2-3; 10 bases agree with TRBD2. Germline lookup yields CDR1 MNHEY and CDR2 SMNVEV (reference sequence). Trimming at V came to 6 bases and at J to 5 bases, leaving 5 bases not matched to a gene. There are 14 residues in the CDR3. The CDR3 DNA follows: TGTGCCAGCAGCATACTAGCGGGGAGAGATACGCAGTATTTT. It specifies CASSILAGRDTQYF.

The V and J genes are TRBV5-6 and TRBJ2-7, with D perhaps matching TRBD2 (5 bases). Trimming took off 0 bases at V and 1 base at J, with 11 bases between the two ends. CDR3 length: 15 amino acids. Germline V gene lookup returns CDR1 SGHDT and CDR2 YYEEEE. Here the CDR3 DNA reads TGTGCCAGCAGCTTGGGGCGAGGGAGATCCTACGAGCAGTACTTC. It translates to CASSLGRGRSYEQYF.

This chain joins TRBV5-4 and TRBJ2-7, with D uncertain. Trimming stripped 1 base from V and 1 base from J, with 6 bases between. The CDR3 has 13 residues. Germline V CDR1 and CDR2: SGHNT, YYREEE (reference sequence). The chain's CDR3 is CASSLTYSYEQYF. In DNA form, the CDR3 reads TGTGCCAGCAGCTTGACTTATTCCTACGAGCAGTACTTC. The full variable domain, rest sourced from reference TRBV5-4 and TRBJ2-7, is ETGVTQSPTHLIKTRGQQVTLRCSSQSGHNTVSWYQQALGQGPQFIFQYYREEENGRGNFPPRFSGLQFPNYSSELNVNALELDDSALYLCASSLTYSYEQYFGPGTRLTVT.

The rearrangement links TRBV9 to TRBJ2-5; D is possibly TRBD2 (6 bases). The germline V and J ends were trimmed by 3 bases and 7 bases, with 16 bases remaining between them. Germline V lookup: CDR1 SGDLS, CDR2 YYNGEE. The CDR3 totals 14 residues. The CDR3: CASSDFGGGGTQYF. CDR3 coding DNA: TGTGCCAGCAGCGATTTCGGGGGAGGCGGGACCCAGTACTTC.

This clone was recorded only once. This chain uses TRBV5-1 with TRBJ2-2; possibly TRBD1 for D (6 bases). Per the germline V gene, CDR1 is SGHRS and CDR2 is YFSETQ. V was cut by 1 base and J by 6 bases, with 7 bases left in between. The CDR3 runs 13 residues. CDR3: CASSLSGAGELFF. The DNA for the CDR3 is TGCGCCAGCAGCTTGTCAGGGGCCGGGGAGCTGTTTTTT.

This rearrangement joins TRBV10-1 to TRBJ1-1; 10 bases map to TRBD1. Per the germline V gene, CDR1 is WNHNN and CDR2 is SYGVQD (reference sequence). The trim removed 4 bases at V and 6 bases at J, leaving 8 bases unmatched. CDR3 length: 15 amino acids. The CDR3 loop reads CASSVRTGGTAEAFF. The CDR3 coding sequence is TGCGCCAGCAGTGTAAGGACAGGGGGTACCGCTGAAGCTTTCTTT.

The chain carries TRBV28 and TRBJ2-5; TRBD1 matches at 11 bases. Per the germline V gene, CDR1 is MDHEN and CDR2 is SYDVKM. The CDR3 extends over 15 amino acids. J lost 4 bases, V lost 8 bases, and 9 bases had no gene match. DNA for the CDR3: TGTGCCAGCTTACGGACAGGGGGCCTGGGAGAGACCCAGTACTTC. It encodes CASLRTGGLGETQYF. Drawing the rest from reference TRBV28 and TRBJ2-5, the complete variable domain is DVKVTQSSRYLVKRTGEKVFLECVQDMDHENMFWYRQDPGLGLRLIYFSYDVKMKEKGDIPEGYSVSREKKERFSLILESASTNQTSMYLCASLRTGGLGETQYFGPGTRLLVL.

This clone was seen only a few times. The V gene is TRBV30, the J gene TRBJ1-1; D remains ambiguous. The CDR3 totals 15 residues. Trimming cost V 1 base and J 0 bases, with 12 bases left between them. Germline lookup yields CDR1 GTSNPN and CDR2 SVGIG (reference sequence). Written as DNA, the CDR3 is TGTGCCTGGAGTGCCCTACAGCGGGTGAACACTGAAGCTTTCTTT. Protein product: CAWSALQRVNTEAFF. Full variable domain (missing parts from reference TRBV30 and TRBJ1-1): SQTIHQWPATLVQPVGSPLSLECTVEGTSNPNLYWYRQAAGRGLQLLFYSVGIGQISSEVPQNLSASRPQDRQFILSSKKLLLSDSGFYLCAWSALQRVNTEAFFGQGTRLTVV.